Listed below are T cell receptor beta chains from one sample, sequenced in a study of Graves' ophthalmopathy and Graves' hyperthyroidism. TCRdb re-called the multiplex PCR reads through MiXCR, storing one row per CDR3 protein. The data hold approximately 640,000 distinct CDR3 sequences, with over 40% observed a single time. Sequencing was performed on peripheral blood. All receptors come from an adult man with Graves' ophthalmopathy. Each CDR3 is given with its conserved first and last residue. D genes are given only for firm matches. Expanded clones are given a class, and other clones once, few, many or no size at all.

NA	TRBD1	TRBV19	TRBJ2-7	CASSRTGGIRLEQYF	TGTGCCAGTAGCCGGACAGGGGGCATCAGGCTCGAGCAGTACTTC
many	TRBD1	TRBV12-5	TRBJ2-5	CASGLRTGRQETQYF	TGTGCTAGTGGCCTCCGGACAGGGCGCCAAGAGACCCAGTACTTC
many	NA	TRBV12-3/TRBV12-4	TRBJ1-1	CASSFMGGTEAFF	TGTGCCAGCAGTTTCATGGGGGGCACTGAAGCTTTCTTT
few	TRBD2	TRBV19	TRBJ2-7	CASSIRREGTDVYEQYF	TGTGCCAGTAGTATCCGTCGGGAGGGTACAGATGTCTACGAGCAGTACTTC
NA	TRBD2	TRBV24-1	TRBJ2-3	CATSDISGGLDTQYF	TGTGCCACCAGTGACATAAGCGGGGGACTAGATACGCAGTATTTT
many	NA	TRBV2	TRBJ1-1	CASSEGASPSTEAFF	TGTGCCAGCAGTGAAGGGGCCTCTCCGAGCACTGAAGCTTTCTTT
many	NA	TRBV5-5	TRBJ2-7	CASSYGRPQRYEQYF	TGTGCCAGCAGCTATGGACGCCCTCAGCGGTACGAGCAGTACTTC
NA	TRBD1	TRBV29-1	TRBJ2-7	CSVEDRTGPYEQYF	TGCAGCGTTGAAGACCGGACAGGGCCCTACGAGCAGTACTTC
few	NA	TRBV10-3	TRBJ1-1	CASEGRKAFF	TGTGCCAGCGAGGGGAGGAAAGCTTTCTTT
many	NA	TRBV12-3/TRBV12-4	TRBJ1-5	CASRGLHQPQHF	TGTGCCAGCAGGGGCCTTCATCAGCCCCAGCATTTT
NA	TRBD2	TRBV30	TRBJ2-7	CAWSGVREGRQQYF	TGTGCCTGGAGTGGGGTGCGGGAGGGACGACAGCAGTACTTC
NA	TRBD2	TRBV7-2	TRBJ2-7	CASSSGLAGGVYEQYF	TGTGCCAGCAGCTCGGGACTAGCGGGGGGGGTCTACGAGCAGTACTTC
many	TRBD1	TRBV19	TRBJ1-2	CASSRRGQEVYGYTF	TGTGCCAGTAGTCGACGAGGACAGGAAGTCTATGGCTACACCTTC
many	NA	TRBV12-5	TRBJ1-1	CASGFGTQNTEAFF	TGTGCTAGTGGTTTTGGGACTCAGAACACTGAAGCTTTCTTT
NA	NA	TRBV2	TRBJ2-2	CAIVAGAGGELFF	TGTGCCATTGTGGCGGGGGCCGGCGGGGAGCTGTTTTTT
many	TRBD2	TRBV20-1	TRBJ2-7	CSAIRLAGAYEQYF	TGCAGTGCTATCAGACTAGCGGGAGCCTACGAGCAGTACTTC